This T cell receptor beta chain was sequenced during a study of T cells in localized non-small cell lung cancer. The data were produced by immunoSEQ multiplex PCR, yet TCRdb's version contains in-frame clones alone and is incomplete. The repertoire holds 950 to 1,500 clones, with 27% as singletons. Trimming took 4 bases from V and 8 from J; bases not matched to a gene: 11. The V gene's germline CDR1 is SGHRS and CDR2 YFSETQ. The length of the CDR3 is 15 residues. The sample consisted of lung tumor tissue, taken before any cancer treatment. This chain joins TRBV5-1 and TRBJ1-2; 10 positions agree with TRBD1. This TCR was recovered from a female donor at least 60 years old with stage III squamous cell lung carcinoma. DNA of the CDR3: TGCGCCAGCAGCCCCGAAGCTGGGACAGGGGACGGCTACACCTTC. This translates into CASSPEAGTGDGYTF.